These 18 T cell receptor beta chains came from one sample sequenced in a study of vaccination and CD4 T cells after COVID-19. Treatment: 10-day PBMC culture with coronavirus spike peptide pools or control peptides (ViraFEST assay). Sequenced with the Oncomine TCR Beta short-read assay was DNA taken from cultured CD4+ T cells. MiXCR was run by TCRdb on the PCR reads, yielding one entry per CDR3 protein. The sample records over 8,000 distinct CDR3 sequences, 55% to 75% being singletons. The antigens these receptors bind are not known. The source material was CD4+ T cells from blood, cultured in vitro. The receptors come from a human donor who had recovered from COVID-19.

This chain uses TRBV7-9 with TRBJ1-3, with 8 positions matching TRBD1. The germline V gene has CDR1 SEHNR and CDR2 FQNEAQ (reference sequence). The CDR3 is 15 residues long. Trimming took 5 bases from V and 1 from J; bases not matched to a gene: 4. The CDR3 spells CASSRQGASGNTIYF. In DNA form, the CDR3 reads TGTGCCAGCAGCCGTCAGGGGGCTTCTGGAAACACCATATATTTT. The entire variable domain, with the rest obtained from reference TRBV7-9 and TRBJ1-3, is as follows: DTGVSQNPRHKITKRGQNVTFRCDPISEHNRLYWYRQTLGQGPEFLTYFQNEAQLEKSRLLSDRFSAERPKGSFSTLEIQRTEQGDSAMYLCASSRQGASGNTIYFGEGSWLTVV.

The chain employs TRBV19 and TRBJ1-2, with D maybe TRBD1 (5 bases). The CDR3 runs 15 residues. V was trimmed by 6 bases and J by 1 base, leaving 15 bases between them. CDR1 is LNHDA and CDR2 is SQIVND in the germline V gene (reference sequence). CDR3 in DNA: TGTGCCAGTAGAAACTCAGGGCGGCGTAACTATGGCTACACCTTC. Protein product: CASRNSGRRNYGYTF.

The gene calls are TRBV6-1 and TRBJ2-3, with a possible D match to TRBD2 (5 bases). From germline, CDR1 is MNHNS and CDR2 SASEGT. V gave up 6 bases and J gave up 0 bases, with 13 bases separating them. The CDR3 contains 15 residues. The DNA of the CDR3 is TGTGCCAGCAGCGGACTCTTCGCTAGCACAGATACGCAGTATTTT. It is translated as CASSGLFASTDTQYF.

J is TRBJ2-3 and V is TRBV6-2 or TRBV6-3; D not certain. Trimming pared 2 bases from V and 4 bases from J, leaving 10 bases between. The CDR3 has 14 amino acids. Germline V gives CDR1 MNHEY, CDR2 SVGEGT. The CDR3 sequence: CASSYPWGPDTQYF. CDR3 nucleotides: TGTGCCAGCAGTTACCCTTGGGGTCCAGATACGCAGTATTTT.

This rearrangement joins TRBV21-1 to TRBJ1-3; the table's D call, TRBD1, has no DNA check behind it. TRBV21-1 is assigned pseudogene status. CDR3 length: 15 residues. CDR3 coding DNA: TGTGCCAGCAGCAGGCAGGGATTGCCAGGAAACACCATATATTTT. Protein sequence: CASSRQGLPGNTIYF.

This chain joins TRBV30 and TRBJ1-1; D is uncertain. This CDR3 has 10 amino acids. The V and J ends lost 7 bases and 2 bases respectively, with 5 bases between them. Germline CDR1 and CDR2: GTSNPN and SVGIG (reference sequence). CDR3 protein: CALVNTEAFF. The CDR3, as DNA: TGTGCCTTGGTCAACACTGAAGCTTTCTTT.

This clonotype came up once. This sequence joins TRBV20-1 and TRBJ2-3, with 8 nucleotides matching TRBD2. Germline values: CDR1 DFQATT, CDR2 SNEGSKA (reference sequence). Trimming removed 4 bases from V and 2 bases from J; junction bases left unmatched: 5. The length of the CDR3 is 14 residues. CDR3 in amino acids: CSATLAGYTDTQYF. DNA for the CDR3: TGCAGTGCTACCCTAGCGGGCTACACAGATACGCAGTATTTT.

V and J are TRBV12-5 and TRBJ1-1, with 8 bases matching TRBD1. The V and J ends lost 0 bases and 2 bases, in that order; junction bases with no gene match: 5. This CDR3 has 16 residues. Germline V gene lookup returns CDR1 LGHNT and CDR2 FRNRAP. The CDR3 sequence: CASGLVTGTGNTEAFF. The CDR3 DNA reads as TGTGCTAGTGGTTTGGTAACCGGGACAGGAAACACTGAAGCTTTCTTT.

This clonotype is labeled medium-sized. In DNA form, the CDR3 reads TGTGCCAGCACCGGGGGGGAGCAGCCCCAGCATTTT. It encodes CASTGGEQPQHF. The chain recombines TRBV28 with TRBJ1-5, with D maybe TRBD1 (5 bases). The CDR3 totals 12 residues. With 7 bases removed from V and 7 bases from J, the gap between germline ends came to 11 bases. In germline, CDR1 is MDHEN, CDR2 SYDVKM.

In its sample, this clonotype was seen once. CDR3 amino acids: CASTLGGTSYNEQFF. The CDR3, as DNA: TGTGCCAGCACCTTGGGCGGGACATCCTACAATGAGCAGTTCTTC. This chain links TRBV11-3 with TRBJ2-1; TRBD1 or TRBD2 may be the D gene (6 bases each). The germline V gene encodes CDR1 SGHNT and CDR2 YENEEA. V shed 7 bases and J shed 1 base, with 14 bases lying between them. This CDR3 region has 15 residues.

This clonotype was detected a few times. V usage is TRBV15 and J usage is TRBJ1-5, with 7 bases lining up with TRBD1. Trimming removed 5 bases from V and 0 bases from J; junction bases left unmatched: 4. The CDR3 runs 15 residues. Per germline, CDR1 LNHNV and CDR2 YYDKDF (reference sequence). CDR3 DNA: TGTGCCACCAGCGAAGGGGGCCATAGCAATCAGCCCCAGCATTTT. Amino acid sequence: CATSEGGHSNQPQHF.

V usage is TRBV19 and J usage is TRBJ2-1, with D maybe TRBD2 (6 bases). Trimming pared 5 bases from V and 9 bases from J, leaving 17 bases between. The CDR3 is made up of 14 amino acids. The germline CDR1 and CDR2 sequences are LNHDA and SQIVND (reference sequence). The CDR3, as DNA: TGTGCCAGTAGTCGAAAGGGCCACGGGGGTGAGCAGTTCTTC. Translation gives CASSRKGHGGEQFF.

This chain connects TRBV27 to TRBJ2-5, with 10 bases identical to TRBD1. The V and J ends lost 3 bases and 5 bases, in that order; junction bases with no gene match: 3. The CDR3 runs 14 residues. Germline V gene data show CDR1 as MNHEY and CDR2 as SMNVEV (reference sequence). CDR3 in DNA: TGTGCCAGCAGTTTGACAGGGGGCCGGGAGACCCAGTACTTC. It encodes CASSLTGGRETQYF.

This rearrangement joins TRBV6-1 to TRBJ1-1; D is possibly TRBD1 (6 bases). Looked up from germline, CDR1 is MNHNS and CDR2 is SASEGT. V was shortened by 6 bases and J by 0 bases, with 8 bases between the two germline ends. CDR3 length: 13 amino acids. CDR3 in DNA: TGTGCCAGCAGGGGGGCGGTGAACACTGAAGCTTTCTTT. The encoded protein is CASRGAVNTEAFF.

In this sample, this clonotype turned up once. V usage is TRBV20-1 and J usage is TRBJ2-3; unclear D gene. V lost 3 bases, J lost 7 bases, and 8 bases lay in between. The CDR3 totals 11 residues. The germline V gene encodes CDR1 DFQATT and CDR2 SNEGSKA (reference sequence). DNA for the CDR3: TGCAGTGCTAGTTTCCCTTATACGCAGTATTTT. Its translation: CSASFPYTQYF.

There are a few counts of this clonotype. The chain uses TRBV15 and TRBJ1-1; the D gene is possibly TRBD1 (6 bases). Trimming removed 0 bases from V and 5 bases from J, with 7 bases in between. Germline lookup yields CDR1 LNHNV and CDR2 YYDKDF (reference sequence). The CDR3 length is 13 residues. This chain's CDR3 is CATSRDRGTEAFF. The CDR3 DNA reads TGTGCCACCAGCAGAGATAGGGGGACTGAAGCTTTCTTT.

The chain carries TRBV19 and TRBJ2-3; no definite D call. Germline CDR1 and CDR2: LNHDA and SQIVND (reference sequence). This CDR3 is 14 amino acids long. The V end lost 0 bases, the J end lost 3 bases, and 7 bases lay between the germline ends. CDR3 in DNA: TGTGCCAGTAGTATAGATCGGTGGACAGATACGCAGTATTTT. Translating it yields CASSIDRWTDTQYF.

This chain links TRBV11-2 with TRBJ2-3; possibly TRBD2 for D (5 bases). Germline V CDR1 and CDR2: SGHAT, FQNNGV. The CDR3 runs to 15 residues. V lost 4 bases and J lost 1, with 12 bases in between. DNA of the CDR3: TGTGCCAGCAGCTACCGGGGTGGTCGCACAGATACGCAGTATTTT. Amino acids: CASSYRGGRTDTQYF.